These 30 T cell receptor beta chains share one sample of origin, sequenced in a study of regulatory T cells in long-lasting Graves disease. Researchers made TCR beta libraries by using iRepertoire HTBI primers and running Arm-PCR on CDR3 regions. TCRdb called the multiplex PCR reads again in MiXCR, with one record for every CDR3 protein. The table has about 450,000 distinct CDR3 sequences, approximately 15% seen once. Time point meaning: newly diagnosed GD, antithyroid drugs for less than 3 months. RNA isolated from PBMCs was used to make the TCR library. These data are also associated with another study on T cells in Graves' hyperthyroidism and ophthalmopathy.

Sequencing was performed on peripheral blood mononuclear cells (PBMCs), taken at new diagnosis, from a patient treated with antithyroid drugs. These receptors were collected from a woman aged 45 to 65 with Graves disease.

This clonotype came up a few times. This chain uses TRBV20-1 with TRBJ2-3; tentative D call: TRBD2 (5 bases). Deletions cut 2 bases from V and 1 base from J, with 10 bases between. The CDR3 has 14 amino acids. Germline V gives CDR1 DFQATT, CDR2 SNEGSKA (reference sequence). The CDR3 DNA is TGCAGTGCTAGACGGGGAAGTGGCACAGATACGCAGTATTTT. It specifies CSARRGSGTDTQYF.

The chain recombines TRBV9 with TRBJ2-3, with TRBD2 matching 7 bases. Germline CDR1 SGDLS, CDR2 YYNGEE. Trimming removed 6 bases from V and 2 bases from J; junction bases left unmatched: 3. The CDR3 sequence is 13 residues long. CDR3 sequence reads: CASTGGLTDTQYF. The CDR3 region has the DNA TGTGCCAGCACGGGAGGTCTCACAGATACGCAGTATTTT.

There are a few counts of this clonotype. Compared with germline, one end of the junction differs, possibly owing to a read error. V gene TRBV6-1 combines with J gene TRBJ2-1, with 11 bases aligning to TRBD2. Germline V CDR1 and CDR2: MNHNS, SASEGT. This CDR3 comprises 16 residues. CDR3 DNA sequence: TGTGCCGGCAGACCCACTAGCGGGAGCTCCTACAATGAGCAGTTCTTC. Protein sequence: CAGRPTSGSSYNEQFF.

At least ten counts were recorded for this clonotype. The chain links TRBV5-1 to TRBJ2-3; D is perhaps TRBD1 (6 bases). The germline V and J ends were trimmed by 0 bases and 2 bases, with 10 bases remaining between them. The CDR3 has 15 amino acids. From germline, CDR1 is SGHRS and CDR2 YFSETQ. The CDR3 here is CASSLGGQITDTQYF. The DNA for the CDR3 is TGCGCCAGCAGCTTGGGCGGACAGATCACAGATACGCAGTATTTT. Complete variable domain (other parts from reference TRBV5-1 and TRBJ2-3): KAGVTQTPRYLIKTRGQQVTLSCSPISGHRSVSWYQQTPGQGLQFLFEYFSETQRNKGNFPGRFSGRQFSNSRSEMNVSTLELGDSALYLCASSLGGQITDTQYFGPGTRLTVL.

Remarks on this clonotype: Just one base apart from a much larger clone, this may be a read error. The V gene is TRBV7-8, the J gene TRBJ2-7; D unclear. Germline V gene lookup returns CDR1 SGHVS and CDR2 FQNEAQ. The CDR3 runs to 13 residues. The CDR3 DNA sequence: TGTGCCAGCAGCTTCGGCGCGGCCTACGAGCATTACTTC. Residues: CASSFGAAYEHYF.

The sample holds a few counts of this clonotype. The rearrangement links TRBV9 to TRBJ1-2; D is uncertain. The germline CDR1 and CDR2 sequences are SGDLS and YYNGEE. The CDR3 totals 13 residues. Between the trimmed V and J ends, which lost 3 bases and 0 bases, there was a span of 6 bases. In DNA form, the CDR3 reads TGTGCCAGCAGCGACACGACTAACTATGGCTACACCTTC. It is translated as CASSDTTNYGYTF.

This clonotype was seen repeatedly, ten times or more. The rearrangement uses TRBV6-1 and TRBJ2-7; D is uncertain. CDR3 length equals 15 residues. CDR1 and CDR2 (germline): MNHNS, SASEGT. The V gene lost 7 bases and the J gene lost 0 bases, with 16 bases spanning the gap. The CDR3 coding sequence is TGTGCCAGCACTCTGACTCTAGGCGACTCCTACGAGCAGTACTTC. Translated: CASTLTLGDSYEQYF.

The genes are TRBV20-1 and TRBJ2-7; the match to TRBD2 covers 8 bases. Germline CDR1 is DFQATT and CDR2 is SNEGSKA (reference sequence). V dropped 0 bases and J dropped 2; count of bases not matched to a gene: 12. CDR3 size: 17 residues. The DNA for the CDR3 is TGCAGTGCTAGAGATTTTCTAGCGGGTGCTCAGGCCTACGAGCAGTACTTC. The encoded protein is CSARDFLAGAQAYEQYF.

About this clonotype: It may be a read error: a sequence one base away is much more abundant. The chain links TRBV24-1 to TRBJ1-1, with D possibly being TRBD1 (5 bases). Germline CDR1 is KGHDR and CDR2 is SFDVKD. V lost 4 bases to trimming and J lost 4 bases, with 6 bases between them. The CDR3 extends over 12 amino acids. The CDR3 loop is CATSDRVTEAFF. For the CDR3, the DNA is TGTGCCACCAGTGACAGGGTCACTGAAGCTTTCTTT.

This clonotype was detected many times. The V call is TRBV7-2, the J call TRBJ1-4, with 7 bases lining up with TRBD1. CDR3 size: 17 residues. The germline V gene encodes CDR1 SGHTA and CDR2 FQGNSA. V dropped 2 bases and J dropped 5; count of bases not matched to a gene: 11. The CDR3 loop is CASSLRAVGTENEKLFF. In nucleotides, the CDR3 is TGTGCCAGCAGCTTACGCGCCGTAGGGACAGAAAATGAAAAACTGTTTTTT.

This clonotype was counted many times. V is TRBV2 and J is TRBJ2-2, with TRBD2 matching 7 bases. CDR1 is SNHLY and CDR2 is FYNNEI in the germline V gene. This CDR3 is 21 amino acids long. With V trimmed by 2 bases and J by 2 bases, 20 bases remained unmatched. This chain's CDR3 is CASSEPVQGSGLADNTGELFF. CDR3 sequence (DNA): TGTGCCAGCAGTGAACCAGTCCAGGGCTCGGGGCTAGCGGATAACACCGGGGAGCTGTTTTTT.

V is TRBV6-1 and J is TRBJ2-7; 7 positions match TRBD1. The CDR3 consists of 17 residues. V dropped 6 bases and J dropped 2; count of bases not matched to a gene: 16. Germline-derived CDR1 and CDR2 are MNHNS and SASEGT. The CDR3 sequence: CASSRRQGQSPPYEQYF. The CDR3 bases are TGTGCCAGCAGCCGGCGACAGGGACAGAGTCCCCCCTACGAGCAGTACTTC.

The chain's CDR3 is CASDDMISYEQYF. CDR3 nucleotide sequence: TGTGCCAGCGACGACATGATCTCCTACGAGCAGTACTTC. The rearrangement joins TRBV2 to TRBJ2-7; D ambiguous. The germline gives CDR1 SNHLY, CDR2 FYNNEI. The CDR3 has 13 residues. V gave up 8 bases and J gave up 0 bases, with 11 bases separating them.

The rearrangement joins TRBV7-9 to TRBJ1-2; D remains ambiguous. CDR1 is SEHNR, CDR2 FQNEAQ, per germline (reference sequence). The CDR3 covers 12 residues. The ends were cut back, 5 bases at V and 4 bases at J, with 8 bases in the middle. CDR3 sequence (DNA): TGTGCCAGCAGCCTACACAGCTATGGCTACACCTTC. The encoded protein is CASSLHSYGYTF. Full variable domain (missing parts from reference TRBV7-9 and TRBJ1-2): DTGVSQNPRHKITKRGQNVTFRCDPISEHNRLYWYRQTLGQGPEFLTYFQNEAQLEKSRLLSDRFSAERPKGSFSTLEIQRTEQGDSAMYLCASSLHSYGYTFGSGTRLTVV.

The chain employs TRBV20-1 and TRBJ2-5; D perhaps matches TRBD2 (5 bases). Trimming removed 6 bases from V and 2 bases from J, with 16 bases in between. Germline CDR1 is DFQATT and CDR2 is SNEGSKA (reference sequence). CDR3 length equals 14 residues. CDR3 DNA sequence: TGCAGTGCCCGTAAGGTAGCGACACAAGAGACCCAGTACTTC. Residues: CSARKVATQETQYF.

This clonotype was observed many times. The chain has TRBV2 and TRBJ1-5; D might be TRBD1 (5 bases). This CDR3 has 15 residues. Trimming left V 6 bases short and J 1 base short, with 13 bases between. CDR1 is SNHLY, CDR2 FYNNEI, per germline. The CDR3 nucleotides are TGTGCCAGCAGAAACACCGGGACCAGCAATCAGCCCCAGCATTTT. Translation gives CASRNTGTSNQPQHF.

This clonotype was recorded at least ten times. V usage is TRBV11-2 and J usage is TRBJ1-4; possibly TRBD1 for D (5 bases). The CDR3 spans 14 residues. Germline values: CDR1 SGHAT, CDR2 FQNNGV. Trimming pared 2 bases from V and 8 bases from J, leaving 12 bases between. CDR3 amino acids: CASSLRAGREKLFF. CDR3 sequence (DNA): TGTGCCAGCAGCTTAAGGGCAGGGCGAGAAAAACTGTTTTTT.

V gene TRBV10-3 combines with J gene TRBJ2-7; D assignment may be TRBD1 or TRBD2 (6 bases each). CDR1 and CDR2 (germline): ENHRY, SYGVKD. The CDR3 totals 17 residues. V was cut by 0 bases and J by 2 bases, with 17 bases left in between. CDR3 loop: CAISESSRGLGAYEQYF. For the CDR3, the DNA is TGTGCCATCAGTGAGTCGAGTCGGGGGCTGGGCGCCTACGAGCAGTACTTC.

This clonotype was observed many times. This sequence joins TRBV28 and TRBJ2-4; TRBD1 aligns across 9 bases. V was clipped by 2 bases and J by 8 bases; unmatched bases: 4. Germline V lookup: CDR1 MDHEN, CDR2 SYDVKM. The CDR3 extends over 14 amino acids. CDR3 protein: CASSLAQGADIQYF. CDR3 DNA: TGTGCCAGCAGTTTAGCACAGGGGGCTGACATTCAGTACTTC. The full variable domain, completed using reference TRBV28 and TRBJ2-4, is DVKVTQSSRYLVKRTGEKVFLECVQDMDHENMFWYRQDPGLGLRLIYFSYDVKMKEKGDIPEGYSVSREKKERFSLILESASTNQTSMYLCASSLAQGADIQYFGAGTRLSVL.

Concerning this clonotype itself: A single base separates this from a much larger clone, so it may be a read error. The CDR3 DNA sequence: TGCGCCAGCAGCCAAGATGGGCAGGGGACCGGGCAGTACTTC. It is translated as CASSQDGQGTGQYF. J is TRBJ2-7 and V is TRBV4-1; D may be TRBD1 (6 bases). Germline V gene sequence: CDR1 MGHRA, CDR2 YSYEKL. Trimming left V 0 bases short and J 9 bases short, with 15 bases between. The CDR3 runs 14 residues.

Remarks on this clonotype: A far larger clone lies a single base away; this is likely a read error. The CDR3 ends on some other residue instead of the conserved phenylalanine or tryptophan, so this is likely a read error. The V gene is TRBV11-2, the J gene TRBJ2-5, with 7 bases fitting TRBD1. The end of the DNA is better explained by TRBJ2-1, so the J call may be wrong. CDR1 is SGHAT and CDR2 is FQNNGV in the germline V gene. This CDR3 spans 15 amino acids. The CDR3 reads CASSSQGQTHNEQFS. The CDR3 DNA reads TGTGCCAGCAGCTCCCAGGGACAGACCCACAATGAGCAGTTCTCC.

At least ten counts were recorded for this clonotype. The chain uses TRBV7-8 and TRBJ2-7; D gene unclear. Germline lookup yields CDR1 SGHVS and CDR2 FQNEAQ. V shed 5 bases and J shed 3 bases, with 14 bases lying between them. This CDR3 comprises 14 residues. The CDR3 reads CASSPWTLDYEQYF. The CDR3 bases are TGTGCCAGCAGCCCATGGACCCTCGACTACGAGCAGTACTTC.

This clonotype was observed a few times. V usage is TRBV30 and J usage is TRBJ1-2; the D gene is possibly TRBD1 (6 bases). Between the trimmed V and J ends, which lost 2 bases and 4 bases, there was a span of 20 bases. This CDR3 region has 16 residues. Germline CDR1 reads GTSNPN; CDR2 reads SVGIG (reference sequence). This CDR3 is CAWSPGVDLTGYGYTF. The CDR3 region has the DNA TGTGCCTGGAGTCCAGGGGTCGACCTGACCGGCTATGGCTACACCTTC.

A few counts support this clonotype. J is TRBJ2-5 and V is TRBV5-1, with TRBD1 matching 10 bases. Per the germline V gene, CDR1 is SGHRS and CDR2 is YFSETQ. There are 15 residues in the CDR3. The V and J ends lost 4 bases and 4 bases, in that order; junction bases with no gene match: 7. The CDR3 loop is CASSPRQGAVETQYF. In DNA form, the CDR3 reads TGCGCCAGCAGCCCACGACAGGGGGCGGTAGAGACCCAGTACTTC.

This clonotype came up many times. This sequence joins TRBV7-8 and TRBJ1-5; no reliable D call. Trimming shortened V by 2 bases and J by 5 bases, and 4 bases separated the two germline ends. In germline, CDR1 is SGHVS, CDR2 FQNEAQ. CDR3 size: 12 residues. CDR3 sequence reads: CASSLLDQPQHF. CDR3 in DNA: TGTGCCAGCAGCTTATTAGATCAGCCCCAGCATTTT.

This clonotype was seen repeatedly, ten times or more. The chain employs TRBV5-1 and TRBJ2-1; a possible D gene is TRBD2 (6 bases). Trimming took 2 bases from V and 2 from J, leaving 17 bases between them. Germline lookup yields CDR1 SGHRS and CDR2 YFSETQ. The CDR3 is made up of 17 amino acids. The CDR3 nucleotides read TGCGCCAGCAGCTTTGCAGGTAGCGGCAACCCCTACAATGAGCAGTTCTTC. Translating gives CASSFAGSGNPYNEQFF.

This chain uses TRBV5-6 with TRBJ2-7; 7 positions match TRBD1. CDR1 and CDR2 (germline): SGHDT, YYEEEE. The CDR3 consists of 16 residues. V was pared by 1 base and J by 2 bases, with 9 bases of the junction left unmatched. CDR3 region: CASSLKTGTAPYEQYF. The CDR3 region has the DNA TGTGCCAGCAGCTTGAAGACAGGGACAGCCCCCTACGAGCAGTACTTC.

This clonotype was recorded at least ten times. The chain uses TRBV28 and TRBJ2-4; perhaps TRBD2 as D (6 bases). V was pared by 5 bases and J by 8 bases, with 19 bases between. CDR1 is MDHEN and CDR2 is SYDVKM in the germline V gene. The CDR3 is 15 residues long. The CDR3 region is CASSVAGTTRDIQYF. CDR3 nucleotides: TGTGCCAGCAGTGTCGCGGGAACTACAAGGGACATTCAGTACTTC.

This clonotype was observed a handful of times. V gene TRBV4-1 combines with J gene TRBJ2-1, with 9 positions matching TRBD2. CDR1 MGHRA and CDR2 YSYEKL come from the germline V gene. The CDR3 runs 16 residues. J lost 6 bases, V lost 2 bases, and 8 bases had no gene match. The CDR3 region has the DNA TGCGCCAGCAGCCAACCGGGACTAGCTTTCGGCAATGAGCAGTTCTTC. It yields the protein CASSQPGLAFGNEQFF.

The chain has TRBV27 and TRBJ2-5, with 10 bases matching TRBD2. The germline gives CDR1 MNHEY, CDR2 SMNVEV (reference sequence). CDR3 length: 16 amino acids. Trimming cost V 5 bases and J 1 base; bases outside gene matches: 7. CDR3 amino acids: CASSLSGRFRQETQYF. The CDR3 DNA is TGTGCCAGCAGTCTTAGCGGGAGGTTCCGCCAAGAGACCCAGTACTTC.